These T cell receptor beta chains were read from a single sample in a study of blood T cell repertoires in COVID-19. Measured with immunoSEQ multiplex PCR; TCRdb has only the in-frame clones, and not every one. Among about 290,000 clones listed, roughly nine tenths were seen once. The sequenced sample consisted of PBMCs or T cells enriched from blood (not recorded which). The source is a woman aged 40 to 50 who had recovered from COVID-19. Each CDR3 is given with its conserved first and last residue. Each record gives: J gene, V gene, CDR3 protein.

j_gene: TRBJ2-5; v_gene: TRBV7-3; CDR3aa: CASSLTGISETQYF
j_gene: TRBJ2-7; v_gene: TRBV24-1; CDR3aa: CATSPGTHEQYF
j_gene: TRBJ1-2; v_gene: TRBV7-2; CDR3aa: CASSLWTGANYGYTF
j_gene: TRBJ1-2; v_gene: TRBV18; CDR3aa: CASSGQEINGYTF
j_gene: TRBJ2-2; v_gene: TRBV10-2; CDR3aa: CASSEIGGASRGELFF
j_gene: TRBJ1-6; v_gene: TRBV5-1; CDR3aa: CASSLREIKASPLHF
j_gene: TRBJ1-5; v_gene: TRBV5-6; CDR3aa: CASSLTGEDSNQPQHF
j_gene: TRBJ2-1; v_gene: TRBV7-6; CDR3aa: CASSPGDRGREGNEQFF
j_gene: TRBJ1-2; v_gene: TRBV2; CDR3aa: CASSGTGGERYTF
j_gene: TRBJ2-2; v_gene: TRBV6-2/TRBV6-3; CDR3aa: CASSKLAGELFF
j_gene: TRBJ1-3; v_gene: TRBV5-4; CDR3aa: CASSRRTRSSGNTIYF
j_gene: TRBJ2-7; v_gene: TRBV4-3; CDR3aa: CASSQEEGKGYEQYF
j_gene: TRBJ2-7; v_gene: TRBV4-3; CDR3aa: CASSQEEGGAYEQYF
j_gene: TRBJ1-1; v_gene: TRBV2; CDR3aa: CASSIPRGVGTEAFF
j_gene: TRBJ2-7; v_gene: TRBV6-5; CDR3aa: CASWGQGDEQYF
j_gene: TRBJ1-3; v_gene: TRBV3-1/TRBV3-2; CDR3aa: CASSQDWSGNTIYF
j_gene: TRBJ2-1; v_gene: TRBV5-5; CDR3aa: CASSLEGTVASYNEQFF
j_gene: TRBJ1-5; v_gene: TRBV21-1; CDR3aa: CASRKRSQPQHF
j_gene: TRBJ1-4; v_gene: TRBV27; CDR3aa: CASSPWGREKEKLFF
j_gene: TRBJ1-1; v_gene: TRBV4-1; CDR3aa: CASSHHETRRPNTEAFF
j_gene: TRBJ1-6; v_gene: TRBV19; CDR3aa: CASNHREGNSPLHF
j_gene: TRBJ1-2; v_gene: TRBV20-1; CDR3aa: CSARQGYGYTF
j_gene: TRBJ1-1; v_gene: TRBV5-4; CDR3aa: CASSLGHLTEAFF
j_gene: TRBJ1-1; v_gene: TRBV18; CDR3aa: CASSPGDLNTEAFF
j_gene: TRBJ2-5; v_gene: TRBV7-2; CDR3aa: CASSLAGTGTETQYF
j_gene: TRBJ1-3; v_gene: TRBV4-3; CDR3aa: CASSQGTDVSGNTIYF
j_gene: TRBJ2-1; v_gene: TRBV7-3; CDR3aa: CASSPTLAGGPNEQFF
j_gene: TRBJ2-3; v_gene: TRBV5-6; CDR3aa: CASSTRTSGRVGDTQYF
j_gene: TRBJ2-6; v_gene: TRBV24-1; CDR3aa: CATNRHPWGANVLTF
j_gene: TRBJ2-1; v_gene: TRBV7-3; CDR3aa: CASSLTRVAGTYEQFF
j_gene: TRBJ1-2; v_gene: TRBV25-1; CDR3aa: CASSDWDRAFHGYTF
j_gene: TRBJ1-2; v_gene: TRBV5-8; CDR3aa: CASSFGGTYGYTF
j_gene: TRBJ2-1; v_gene: TRBV7-9; CDR3aa: CASRSSPRDRGPYNEQFF
j_gene: TRBJ1-1; v_gene: TRBV19; CDR3aa: CASSSRTGGNTEAFF
j_gene: TRBJ2-7; v_gene: TRBV7-2; CDR3aa: CASSLGHQMSEQYF
j_gene: TRBJ2-2; v_gene: TRBV7-9; CDR3aa: CASSPGQGGGTGELFF
j_gene: TRBJ2-7; v_gene: TRBV18; CDR3aa: CATAEGFGGEQYF
j_gene: TRBJ2-1; v_gene: TRBV10-3; CDR3aa: CAISPGGNEQFF
j_gene: TRBJ2-7; v_gene: TRBV6-5; CDR3aa: CASKGTSGGYEQYF
j_gene: TRBJ2-7; v_gene: TRBV5-1; CDR3aa: CASSLNTNSYEQYF
j_gene: TRBJ2-7; v_gene: TRBV10-2; CDR3aa: CASSSTGASSYEQYF
j_gene: TRBJ1-1; v_gene: TRBV7-8; CDR3aa: CASSLDRGVEAFF